Shown below are 29 T cell receptor beta chains from a single sample sequenced in a study of OX40 agonist ivuxolimab in advanced cancers. Data came from immunoSEQ multiplex PCR; TCRdb stores just in-frame clones and leaves some out. The profile shows tens of thousands of clones, over 75% of them singletons. Source: CD4+ or CD8+ T cells sorted from blood, taken in a trial of the OX40 agonist ivuxolimab. Every receptor here comes from an adult with an advanced solid tumor such as melanoma, head and neck, liver or kidney cancer.

The chain is built from TRBV15 and TRBJ2-7, with a weak D call TRBD2 (6 bases). With 6 bases removed from V and 3 bases from J, the gap between germline ends came to 18 bases. The germline V gene encodes CDR1 LNHNV and CDR2 YYDKDF (reference sequence). CDR3 length: 15 residues. In DNA, the CDR3 is TGTGCCACCAGGGGATTTGACGGAGGGGACTACGAGCAGTACTTC. This codes for CATRGFDGGDYEQYF.

The chain has TRBV30 and TRBJ1-5; D gene unclear. CDR3 length: 10 amino acids. Germline V gene sequence: CDR1 GTSNPN, CDR2 SVGIG (reference sequence). DNA for the CDR3: TGTACGAGGGATAATCAGCCCCAGCATTTT. This encodes CTRDNQPQHF.

This clone was counted only a few times. This chain uses TRBV7-9 with TRBJ1-1; D gene ambiguous. The V and J ends lost 4 bases and 1 base respectively, with 7 bases between them. Per the germline V gene, CDR1 is SEHNR and CDR2 is FQNEAQ (reference sequence). CDR3 length: 13 amino acids. CDR3 sequence: CASSSTENTEAFF. The DNA for the CDR3 is TGTGCCAGCAGCTCCACAGAGAACACTGAAGCTTTCTTT.

This chain uses TRBV7-8 with TRBJ1-1, with 8 bases identical to TRBD1. Germline trimming cut 5 bases from V and 11 bases from J; bases unmatched to any gene: 7. The length of the CDR3 is 12 residues. In germline, CDR1 is SGHVS, CDR2 FQNEAQ. Here the CDR3 reads CASSIGQGGAFF. In DNA, the CDR3 is TGTGCCAGCAGCATCGGACAGGGTGGGGCTTTCTTT.

The chain links TRBV5-1 to TRBJ1-4; 7 nucleotides match TRBD1. The CDR3 contains 15 residues. The V and J ends lost 4 bases and 8 bases, in that order; junction bases with no gene match: 11. CDR1 and CDR2 from the germline V gene are SGHRS and YFSETQ. The CDR3 region has the DNA TGCGCCAGCAGCGTAACGACAGGGTATCGGGAAAAACTGTTTTTT. Its protein is CASSVTTGYREKLFF. Full variable domain (remainder filled in from reference TRBV5-1 and TRBJ1-4): KAGVTQTPRYLIKTRGQQVTLSCSPISGHRSVSWYQQTPGQGLQFLFEYFSETQRNKGNFPGRFSGRQFSNSRSEMNVSTLELGDSALYLCASSVTTGYREKLFFGSGTQLSVL.

The rearrangement joins TRBV7-3 to TRBJ1-3; D uncertain. The CDR3 is 15 amino acids. Germline values: CDR1 SGHTA, CDR2 FQGTGA. Trimming took off 0 bases at V and 2 bases at J, with 8 bases between the two ends. CDR3 protein: CASSLTGQAGNTIYF. CDR3 in DNA: TGTGCCAGCAGCTTAACGGGCCAGGCTGGAAACACCATATATTTT. The full variable domain, with the rest looked up from reference TRBV7-3 and TRBJ1-3, is GAGVSQTPSNKVTEKGKYVELRCDPISGHTALYWYRQSLGQGPEFLIYFQGTGAADDSGLPNDRFFAVRPEGSVSTLKIQRTERGDSAVYLCASSLTGQAGNTIYFGEGSWLTVV.

This rearrangement joins TRBV2 to TRBJ2-4; D call uncertain. The germline gives CDR1 SNHLY, CDR2 FYNNEI. Trimming removed 7 bases at V and 10 bases at J, with 14 bases between. The CDR3 contains 12 residues. The CDR3 is CASKDGLFIQYF. The CDR3 nucleotides read TGTGCCAGCAAGGACGGCCTCTTTATTCAGTACTTC.

Only one count was recorded for this clone. This sequence joins TRBV11-2 and TRBJ2-5, with a possible D match to TRBD1 (6 bases). Trimming pared 5 bases from V and 2 bases from J, leaving 24 bases between. Per the germline V gene, CDR1 is SGHAT and CDR2 is FQNNGV. This CDR3 region has 18 residues. The CDR3 loop reads CASSPPTLRVGGQETQYF. The DNA of the CDR3 is TGTGCCAGCAGCCCACCAACTCTACGGGTAGGGGGTCAAGAGACCCAGTACTTC. Variable domain in full (rest from reference TRBV11-2 and TRBJ2-5): EAGVAQSPRYKIIEKRQSVAFWCNPISGHATLYWYQQILGQGPKLLIQFQNNGVVDDSQLPKDRFSAERLKGVDSTLKIQPAKLEDSAVYLCASSPPTLRVGGQETQYFGPGTRLLVL.

The chain has TRBV6-6 and TRBJ2-5; TRBD2 might be the D (6 bases). The CDR3 length is 13 residues. In germline, CDR1 is MNHNY, CDR2 SVGAGI (reference sequence). V dropped 4 bases and J dropped 4 bases, with 10 bases sitting between them. The chain's CDR3 is CASSLRRGETQYF. The CDR3 nucleotides are TGTGCCAGCAGTTTGCGGCGGGGAGAGACCCAGTACTTC.

This clone has just one count. V gene TRBV5-1 combines with J gene TRBJ1-1; tentative D call: TRBD1 (5 bases). V shed 4 bases and J shed 4 bases, with 11 bases lying between them. CDR3 length: 13 residues. Germline V gene data show CDR1 as SGHRS and CDR2 as YFSETQ. CDR3 nucleotides: TGCGCCAGCAGCCTGCAGGGTCTCACTGAAGCTTTCTTT. Its protein product is CASSLQGLTEAFF.

About this clone: One end of the junction varies from germline; a read error may be responsible. The V call is TRBV18, the J call TRBJ2-7; D ambiguous. CDR3 length equals 12 residues. Germline values: CDR1 KGHSH, CDR2 LQKENI. DNA of the CDR3: TGTGCCAGTTCACTTCGACTGAACGAGCAGTACTTC. It translates to CASSLRLNEQYF.

This clone was found a few times. The chain employs TRBV25-1 and TRBJ2-3; D unresolved. The germline V gene encodes CDR1 MGHDK and CDR2 SYGVNS. The germline V and J ends were trimmed by 1 base and 2 bases, with 4 bases remaining between them. The CDR3 spans 13 residues. Here the CDR3 DNA reads TGTGCCAGCAGTGAATCCCACACAGATACGCAGTATTTT. Translation: CASSESHTDTQYF.

CDR3 DNA: TGCGCCAGCAGCTTCGGACTAGCGGGGGTCGGGGAGCTGTTTTTT. Translating gives CASSFGLAGVGELFF. V is TRBV5-1 and J is TRBJ2-2, with 13 bases matching TRBD2. Per the germline V gene, CDR1 is SGHRS and CDR2 is YFSETQ. This CDR3 region has 15 residues. Trimming took 2 bases from V and 7 from J; bases not matched to a gene: 2. Complete variable domain (other parts from reference TRBV5-1 and TRBJ2-2): KAGVTQTPRYLIKTRGQQVTLSCSPISGHRSVSWYQQTPGQGLQFLFEYFSETQRNKGNFPGRFSGRQFSNSRSEMNVSTLELGDSALYLCASSFGLAGVGELFFGEGSRLTVL.

The rearrangement joins TRBV6-1 to TRBJ1-1; 8 positions match TRBD1. Germline-derived CDR1 and CDR2 are MNHNS and SASEGT. The trim removed 6 bases at V and 5 bases at J, leaving 5 bases unmatched. This CDR3 spans 13 amino acids. CDR3 residues: CASSRGLKTEAFF. The CDR3 bases are TGTGCCAGCAGCAGGGGGCTAAAGACTGAAGCTTTCTTT.

The rearrangement joins TRBV9 to TRBJ2-1; perhaps TRBD2 as D (6 bases). This CDR3 is built from 20 residues. V lost 1 base and J lost 0, with 23 bases in between. Germline CDR1 reads SGDLS; CDR2 reads YYNGEE. DNA of the CDR3: TGTGCCAGCAGCGTAAGACTAGAAGGATTTAAGCCCAGCTCCTACAATGAGCAGTTCTTC. It codes for CASSVRLEGFKPSSYNEQFF.

V is TRBV7-2 and J is TRBJ2-5; 8 bases line up with TRBD1. The junction had 10 bases not matched to a gene; V was cut back by 5 bases and J by 5 bases. Germline CDR1 SGHTA, CDR2 FQGNSA. This CDR3 has 15 residues. Here the CDR3 DNA reads TGTGCCAGCAGCATGATGACAGGGGAAGGGGAGACCCAGTACTTC. Translation: CASSMMTGEGETQYF.

J is TRBJ1-2 and V is TRBV2, with TRBD1 matching over 7 bases. Looked up from germline, CDR1 is SNHLY and CDR2 is FYNNEI. The CDR3 has 14 amino acids. J gave up 9 bases and V 6 bases, and 13 bases lay outside the gene matches. CDR3 protein: CASRFPRTGSSYTF. The CDR3 DNA follows: TGTGCCAGCAGATTCCCCCGGACAGGTTCCAGCTACACCTTC.

V is TRBV19 and J is TRBJ2-2; no firm D call. This CDR3 is 13 amino acids long. The ends were cut back, 1 base at V and 8 bases at J, with 8 bases in the middle. CDR1 and CDR2 from the germline V gene are LNHDA and SQIVND (reference sequence). The CDR3 DNA reads TGTGCCAGTAGTATAGGTCCTCGGGGGGAGCTGTTTTTT. It codes for CASSIGPRGELFF.

The V call is TRBV27, the J call TRBJ1-1; D ambiguous. V lost 8 bases, J lost 4 bases, and 32 bases lay in between. The CDR3 loop spans 19 amino acids. CDR1 and CDR2 from the germline V gene are MNHEY and SMNVEV (reference sequence). The CDR3 region is CASYLNVGGPLRVGTEAFF. For the CDR3, the DNA is TGTGCCAGCTATTTAAACGTTGGAGGGCCGCTTAGGGTCGGCACTGAAGCTTTCTTT.

The chain employs TRBV5-1 and TRBJ1-4; possible D gene TRBD1, 6 bases. The CDR3 covers 16 residues. V lost 0 bases and J 3 bases, leaving 12 bases between the germline ends. Germline V gene sequence: CDR1 SGHRS, CDR2 YFSETQ. CDR3 sequence: CASSLGAGAPNEKLFF. The CDR3 DNA reads as TGCGCCAGCAGCTTGGGTGCGGGGGCGCCTAATGAAAAACTGTTTTTT.

CDR3 sequence (DNA): TGTGCCAGCAAGACAGGTGAGGTGGGGACCACTGAAGCTTTCTTT. Translation: CASKTGEVGTTEAFF. The rearrangement joins TRBV6-1 to TRBJ1-1; the D gene is possibly TRBD1 (6 bases). The length of the CDR3 is 15 residues. CDR1 is MNHNS and CDR2 is SASEGT in the germline V gene. The V end was cut by 7 bases, the J end by 4 bases, with 19 bases between.

A single count supports this clone. The V and J genes are TRBV10-3 and TRBJ1-5; no clear D. Trimming removed 2 bases from V and 0 bases from J, with 11 bases in between. CDR3 length equals 16 residues. CDR1 ENHRY and CDR2 SYGVKD come from the germline V gene. In DNA, the CDR3 is TGTGCCATCAGTGAGAACGCGGCGGATAGCAATCAGCCCCAGCATTTT. It translates to CAISENAADSNQPQHF.

The rearrangement joins TRBV7-6 to TRBJ2-3; D gene uncertain. Germline CDR1 SGHVS, CDR2 FNYEAQ. V lost 2 bases and J lost 0, with 12 bases in between. The CDR3 sequence is 16 residues long. The chain's CDR3 is CASSLRAPTSTDTQYF. The CDR3 region has the DNA TGTGCCAGCAGCTTAAGGGCCCCAACTAGCACAGATACGCAGTATTTT.

V gene TRBV5-1 combines with J gene TRBJ2-3, with TRBD2 matching 13 bases. With V trimmed by 2 bases and J by 4 bases, 1 base remained unmatched. This CDR3 is 15 amino acids long. Germline loops: CDR1 SGHRS, CDR2 YFSETQ. CDR3 protein: CASSFTSGGADTQYF. CDR3 DNA sequence: TGCGCCAGCAGCTTTACTAGCGGGGGGGCAGATACGCAGTATTTT.

This chain connects TRBV9 to TRBJ2-2; D not certain. Germline V gives CDR1 SGDLS, CDR2 YYNGEE. The CDR3 runs to 15 residues. The V end was cut by 0 bases, the J end by 6 bases, with 12 bases between. The CDR3 is CASSVGLVGPGELFF. CDR3 nucleotides: TGTGCCAGCAGCGTAGGTCTAGTCGGCCCCGGGGAGCTGTTTTTT.

The CDR3 DNA is TGTGCCAGTAGCGACAACGGACGGAGGGGTACAGATACGCAGTATTTT. It yields the protein CASSDNGRRGTDTQYF. The chain joins TRBV19 to TRBJ2-3; maybe TRBD2 (6 bases). CDR1 is LNHDA and CDR2 is SQIVND in the germline V gene (reference sequence). CDR3 size: 16 residues. V shed 6 bases and J shed 3 bases, with 19 bases lying between them. The entire variable domain, with the rest obtained from reference TRBV19 and TRBJ2-3, is as follows: DGGITQSPKYLFRKEGQNVTLSCEQNLNHDAMYWYRQDPGQGLRLIYYSQIVNDFQKGDIAEGYSVSREKKESFPLTVTSAQKNPTAFYLCASSDNGRRGTDTQYFGPGTRLTVL.

The V gene is TRBV7-3, the J gene TRBJ1-2, with D maybe TRBD1 (6 bases). The CDR3 covers 13 residues. Trimming pared 5 bases from V and 4 bases from J, leaving 11 bases between. The germline CDR1 and CDR2 sequences are SGHTA and FQGTGA. CDR3 in DNA: TGTGCCAGCAGCCAGACAGGTTTCTATGGCTACACCTTC. Translation: CASSQTGFYGYTF.

This clone was seen a handful of times. The chain is built from TRBV4-1 and TRBJ1-1; perhaps TRBD1 as D (5 bases). CDR1 MGHRA and CDR2 YSYEKL come from the germline V gene. V was cut by 4 bases and J by 1 base, with 7 bases left in between. The CDR3 is made up of 13 amino acids. The CDR3 loop reads CASSLGANTEAFF. Written as DNA, the CDR3 is TGCGCCAGCAGCCTAGGGGCGAACACTGAAGCTTTCTTT.

The table lists this clone with a count of one. V gene TRBV5-6 combines with J gene TRBJ2-7; D remains ambiguous. The V end lost 4 bases, the J end lost 2 bases, and 13 bases lay between the germline ends. Germline CDR1 is SGHDT and CDR2 is YYEEEE. The CDR3 runs to 14 residues. The CDR3 region has the DNA TGTGCCAGCAGCCTGGACGCCAGAACCTACGAGCAGTACTTC. Protein product: CASSLDARTYEQYF.